This TCR beta chain appears in the sequencing data of a study of long-term antiretroviral therapy in people with HIV. This was the immunoSEQ v3.0 assay at survey level. Measured with immunoSEQ multiplex PCR; TCRdb has only the in-frame clones, and not every one. Found here are tens of thousands of clones, around 84% of them singletons; the top ten hold roughly 5%. The study, taken as a whole, reports: It was not possible to obtain data on ART adherence, viral resistance or therapy changes.

About this clone: Antigen specificity is unknown.

The CDR3 sequence is 14 residues long. The V gene's germline CDR1 is LNHDA and CDR2 SQIVND (reference sequence). V gave up 2 bases and J gave up 2 bases, with 10 bases separating them. The receptor's source is a woman aged 25 to 39 with HIV. This specimen was unsorted PBMCs, taken just over 2.7 years before starting antiretroviral therapy. V usage is TRBV19 and J usage is TRBJ2-7; unclear D gene. CDR3 amino acids: CASSIRTGTYEQYF. The CDR3 DNA is TGTGCCAGTAGTATAAGGACGGGTACCTACGAGCAGTACTTC.